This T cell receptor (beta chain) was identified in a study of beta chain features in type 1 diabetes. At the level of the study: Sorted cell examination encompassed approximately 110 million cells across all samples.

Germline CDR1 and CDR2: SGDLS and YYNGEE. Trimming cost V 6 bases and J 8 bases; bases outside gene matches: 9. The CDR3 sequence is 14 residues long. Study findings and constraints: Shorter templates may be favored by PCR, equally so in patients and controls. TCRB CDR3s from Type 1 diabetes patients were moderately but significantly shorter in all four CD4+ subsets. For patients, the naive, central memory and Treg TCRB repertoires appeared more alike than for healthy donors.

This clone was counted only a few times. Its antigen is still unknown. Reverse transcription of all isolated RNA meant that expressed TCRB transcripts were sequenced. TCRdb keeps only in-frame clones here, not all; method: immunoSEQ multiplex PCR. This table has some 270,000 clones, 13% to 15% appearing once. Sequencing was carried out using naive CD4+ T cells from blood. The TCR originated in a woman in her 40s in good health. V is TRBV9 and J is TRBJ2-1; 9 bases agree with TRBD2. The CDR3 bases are TGTGCCAGCAACCTCGGGCGGGGGGGTCATGAGCAGTTCTTC. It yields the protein CASNLGRGGHEQFF.